This T cell receptor (beta chain) was obtained from a study of blood T cells in healthy people across ages (dated by TCRdb to the mid-2010s). Broadly, across the study: In model experiments, roughly one uniquely barcoded TCR beta cDNA molecule per two T cells was captured by template switching. To track age-related changes in TCR beta repertoire diversity, the study relied on deep sequencing normalized with unique cDNA molecular identifiers. The donors were split into four age groups: young (average around 16 years), middle-aged (about 40), aged (approximately 60) and long-lived (more than 80). To avoid experimental bias, donors of different ages were distributed randomly across sequencing lanes. The study analyzed two additional independent replicas of 1 million unique cDNA reads from the same blood draw for two donors, one aged 18 to 29 and one aged 80 or older.

The protocol used for the library was 5' RACE. The listed sequencing device is Illumina HiSeq 2500. A second PCR of roughly 7 to 11 cycles was performed with a sample-barcoded 5' primer and a J-beta primer mix. A template-switch 5' adaptor carrying 12 random nucleotides introduced a unique molecular identifier onto each TCR beta cDNA molecule. At least 3 million CDR3-containing paired-end reads were obtained from each sample. First-strand cDNA was synthesized from all RNA with the Mint cDNA synthesis kit, primed by a TRBC-specific oligonucleotide. Following uracil-DNA glycosylase treatment, a first 18-cycle PCR with universal primers M1SS and BC2_uni_R was performed on all cDNA. From the authors' description of their analysis: Each sample was normalized by randomly selecting 1 million high-quality reads, each carrying a distinct molecular identifier. Instead of being binned into consensus sequences, reads that shared molecular identifiers were thrown out. CDR3 identification, clonotype clustering and error correction used MiTCR with a Q25 quality threshold and the strictest error-elimination algorithm. Lower-bound total TCR beta diversity was estimated with a nonparametric unseen species model using Euler transformation. Starting from the raw public reads, TCRdb applied fastp trimming at Q25, assembled clones with MiXCR and retained in-frame beta chains. Each CDR3 protein gets just one entry, which takes the most common genes and DNA from the rows behind it. TCRdb assigned the V and J calls; the authors' analysis was not used. The sample table lists 1,500,000 or so distinct CDR3 sequences, 35% to 45% of them with a count of one. Around 4% of the sample belongs to the ten largest clones.

Donors were approximately 42 systemically healthy Caucasian individuals from Russia aged 6 to 90 years. Ten milliliters of peripheral blood were drawn from each donor into EDTA-treated Vacutainer tubes. Ficoll-Paque density-gradient centrifugation was used to isolate PBMCs, with at least 6.5 million per sample. Trizol reagent was used to extract total RNA from the PBMCs, yielding at least 6 micrograms per sample. The percentages of naive CD45RAhigh/CD27high T cells were determined by flow cytometry on a PBMC aliquot from every donor. The germline V and J ends show losses of 4 bases and 7 bases respectively, and no gene match explains 10 bases of the junction. Reading from cysteine to phenylalanine, the CDR3 counts 17 amino acids. The retained sequence is limited to the CDR3, 51 bases, with the frame set at the first base. CDR1 and CDR2 were assigned from the germline V gene (reference sequence) as LGHDT and YNNKEL.

The paper's findings and limits, for the study overall: The long-lived group showed more naive CD4+ T cells, fewer expanded clones and increased TCR diversity than the aged group, suggesting age selection. Estimates of total diversity from one million sequenced T cells were regarded as lower bounds and underestimates. Observed TCR beta diversity correlated strongly with the percentage of naive T cells measured by flow cytometry. Bulk unsorted PBMC profiling prevented conclusive comparison of naive and antigen-experienced compartments. Observed TCR beta diversity per million T cells fell roughly linearly with age, and a significant reduction was already apparent by age roughly 40. Donor CMV infection status was unknown, potentially confounding age-related changes in expanded clonotypes.

As to this clonotype: Its target antigen remains unknown. No quality values exist for individual bases; no much larger clone is one base distant.

This receptor was obtained from a woman in her late teens or twenties in good health. The chain was built from TRBV3-1 and TRBJ2-2, and 12 junction bases match TRBD2. The sequencing sample was made of blood. The CDR3 corresponds to CASSRSSGGASVGELFF. The DNA is TGTGCCAGCAGCCGGTCTAGCGGGGGGGCGTCAGTCGGGGAGCTGTTTTTT.